This entry lists 8 T cell receptor beta chains sequenced from one sample in a study of T cell responses to AZD1222 COVID-19 vaccine. The table came from immunoSEQ multiplex PCR; TCRdb's copy has only in-frame clones and leaves some out. The table records about 130,000 clones, just under 95% of them present only once. The sample here was peripheral blood, taken on day 0 of AZD1222 vaccination. These TCRs come from an adult in good health.

This clone was detected once. The V gene is TRBV28, the J gene TRBJ2-7; TRBD1 might be the D (6 bases). Germline V CDR1 and CDR2: MDHEN, SYDVKM. This CDR3 spans 15 amino acids. V was trimmed by 6 bases and J by 1 base, leaving 16 bases between them. The CDR3 sequence: CASSTQGGWSYEQYF. Here the CDR3 DNA reads TGTGCCAGCAGCACACAGGGTGGATGGTCCTACGAGCAGTACTTC.

The V gene is TRBV6-5, the J gene TRBJ2-5; either TRBD1 or TRBD2 may fit D (5 bases each). The CDR3 extends over 14 amino acids. The ends were cut back, 6 bases at V and 2 bases at J, with 13 bases in the middle. CDR1 is MNHEY and CDR2 is SVGAGI in the germline V gene. The CDR3 DNA is TGTGCCAGCAGCCGGGGCTCCCGACAAGAGACCCAGTACTTC. It encodes CASSRGSRQETQYF.

V usage is TRBV28 and J usage is TRBJ1-1, with 7 positions matching TRBD1. The CDR3 contains 16 residues. The V and J ends lost 2 bases and 1 base, in that order; junction bases with no gene match: 7. CDR1 is MDHEN, CDR2 SYDVKM, per germline. CDR3 sequence (DNA): TGTGCCAGCAGTTTACTGTCGACAGGGCGGAACACTGAAGCTTTCTTT. Amino acids: CASSLLSTGRNTEAFF.

The V call is TRBV30, the J call TRBJ2-1, with 14 nucleotides matching TRBD2. Germline CDR1 is GTSNPN and CDR2 is SVGIG (reference sequence). The CDR3 consists of 17 residues. V lost 2 bases and J lost 9; bases outside the gene matches: 12. The CDR3 sequence: CAWSFPGLAGDFVEQFF. The CDR3 DNA sequence: TGTGCCTGGAGTTTCCCGGGACTAGCGGGAGATTTTGTTGAGCAGTTCTTC.

This sequence joins TRBV19 and TRBJ2-1, with TRBD2 identical over 12 bases. In germline, CDR1 is LNHDA, CDR2 SQIVND (reference sequence). J lost 7 bases, V lost 5 bases, and 6 bases had no gene match. This CDR3 has 15 residues. The CDR3 DNA reads TGTGCCAGTAGTGTTCTAGCGGGAGGGCGGAATGAGCAGTTCTTC. This translates into CASSVLAGGRNEQFF.

This clone has more than one count but fewer than ten. The same CDR3 also results from other DNA sequences found in this sample. This chain joins TRBV7-8 and TRBJ2-7; D gene uncertain. This CDR3 has 11 residues. Looked up from germline, CDR1 is SGHVS and CDR2 is FQNEAQ. Trimming stripped 0 bases from V and 6 bases from J, with 3 bases between. CDR3 DNA sequence: TGTGCCAGCAGCTTAGCGGGCGAGCAGTACTTC. This gives the protein CASSLAGEQYF.

V usage is TRBV4-3 and J usage is TRBJ2-7; D not resolved. In germline, CDR1 is LGHNA, CDR2 YSLEER. V lost 0 bases to trimming and J lost 4 bases, with 13 bases between them. This CDR3 spans 15 amino acids. CDR3 amino acids: CASSQESLGPYEQYF. CDR3 bases: TGCGCCAGCAGCCAAGAGTCCCTTGGGCCTTACGAGCAGTACTTC.

About this clone itself: At the DNA level, this CDR3 is encoded by other sequences in the same sample as well. V usage is TRBV29-1 and J usage is TRBJ1-2; TRBD1 matches 12 bases. Per the germline V gene, CDR1 is SQVTM and CDR2 is ANQGSEA. This CDR3 has 13 amino acids. J gave up 2 bases and V 6 bases, and 1 base lay outside the gene matches. The CDR3 nucleotides read TGCAGCGTCGGGACAGGGGGCAACTATGGCTACACCTTC. Translating gives CSVGTGGNYGYTF.